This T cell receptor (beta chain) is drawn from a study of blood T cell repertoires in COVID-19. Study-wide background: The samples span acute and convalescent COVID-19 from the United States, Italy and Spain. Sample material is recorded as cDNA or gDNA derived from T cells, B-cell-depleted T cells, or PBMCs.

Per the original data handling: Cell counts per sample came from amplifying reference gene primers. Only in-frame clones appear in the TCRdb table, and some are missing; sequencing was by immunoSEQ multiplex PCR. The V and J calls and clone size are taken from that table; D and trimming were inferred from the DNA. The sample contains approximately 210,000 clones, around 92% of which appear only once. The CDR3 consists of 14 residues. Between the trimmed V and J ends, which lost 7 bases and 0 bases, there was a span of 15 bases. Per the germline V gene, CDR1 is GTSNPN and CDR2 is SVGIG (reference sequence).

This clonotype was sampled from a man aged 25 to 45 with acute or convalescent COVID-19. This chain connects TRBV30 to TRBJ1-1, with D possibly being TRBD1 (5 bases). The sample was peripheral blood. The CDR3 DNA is TGTGCCTTCCTGGGGGGGGGATTGAACACTGAAGCTTTCTTT. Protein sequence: CAFLGGGLNTEAFF. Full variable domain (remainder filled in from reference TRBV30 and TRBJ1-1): SQTIHQWPATLVQPVGSPLSLECTVEGTSNPNLYWYRQAAGRGLQLLFYSVGIGQISSEVPQNLSASRPQDRQFILSSKKLLLSDSGFYLCAFLGGGLNTEAFFGQGTRLTVV.